The 10 T cell receptor beta chains given below trace back to one sample, sequenced in a study of cytomegalovirus exposure and HLA in healthy donors. It was with 60 Vbeta and 13 Jbeta primers that the PCR ran. Assay used: immunoSEQ multiplex PCR; TCRdb lists only in-frame clones, some missing. Of a few hundred thousand clones in the sample, about 74% were seen once. The sequenced material came from PBMCs. All receptors come from a man aged 40-50 years in good health and CMV-seronegative.

The chain is built from TRBV5-1 and TRBJ2-6; 7 positions agree with TRBD1. The CDR3 extends over 17 amino acids. Germline V lookup: CDR1 SGHRS, CDR2 YFSETQ. Unmatched junction bases numbered 8, after V lost 4 bases and J lost 1 base. DNA for the CDR3: TGCGCCAGCAGCCAGGGACAGAGAATTTCTGGGGCCAACGTCCTGACTTTC. This translates into CASSQGQRISGANVLTF.

J is TRBJ2-5 and V is TRBV10-3, with 8 bases matching TRBD1. This CDR3 spans 14 amino acids. The V segment lost 1 base and the J segment 5 bases; nucleotides outside the gene matches: 3. Germline V CDR1 and CDR2: ENHRY, SYGVKD. The CDR3, as DNA: TGTGCCATCAGTGAGTTACAGGGGGTTGAGACCCAGTACTTC. Amino acid sequence: CAISELQGVETQYF.

The chain joins TRBV27 to TRBJ2-7, with a possible D match to TRBD2 (5 bases). V lost 0 bases and J lost 3, with 12 bases in between. The CDR3 spans 15 residues. The germline gives CDR1 MNHEY, CDR2 SMNVEV (reference sequence). This CDR3 is CASSLSAGIGYEQYF. The CDR3 nucleotides are TGTGCCAGCAGTTTATCTGCCGGGATCGGCTACGAGCAGTACTTC.

The chain uses TRBV18 and TRBJ1-6; D might be TRBD1 (5 bases). Germline lookup yields CDR1 KGHSH and CDR2 LQKENI. CDR3 length: 15 amino acids. Trimming left V 2 bases short and J 4 bases short, with 9 bases between. The CDR3 nucleotides read TGTGCCAGCTCACCAAGGGGCGGTTATAATTCACCCCTCCACTTT. Encoded protein: CASSPRGGYNSPLHF. Supplemented by reference TRBV18 and TRBJ1-6, the full variable domain reads NAGVMQNPRHLVRRRGQEARLRCSPMKGHSHVYWYRQLPEEGLKFMVYLQKENIIDESGMPKERFSAEFPKEGPSILRIQQVVRGDSAAYFCASSPRGGYNSPLHFGNGTRLTVT.

This chain connects TRBV15 to TRBJ1-3, with D tentatively TRBD1 (5 bases). Germline lookup yields CDR1 LNHNV and CDR2 YYDKDF (reference sequence). This CDR3 spans 12 amino acids. Trimming shortened V by 3 bases and J by 8 bases, and 8 bases separated the two germline ends. The CDR3 coding sequence is TGTGCCACCAGCAGCAGGGCTGACACCATATATTTT. It encodes CATSSRADTIYF.

This chain connects TRBV19 to TRBJ2-7, with D unresolved. CDR1 LNHDA and CDR2 SQIVND come from the germline V gene (reference sequence). Trimming cost V 5 bases and J 3 bases, with 17 bases left between them. The CDR3 consists of 15 residues. DNA of the CDR3: TGTGCCAGTAGTCCAACCCCTACTACAATCTACGAGCAGTACTTC. Translated, it gives CASSPTPTTIYEQYF.

The gene calls are TRBV7-8 and TRBJ2-7; 9 bases are a match to TRBD2. With V trimmed by 5 bases and J by 0 bases, 11 bases remained unmatched. This CDR3 region has 17 residues. From germline, CDR1 is SGHVS and CDR2 FQNEAQ. The DNA for the CDR3 is TGTGCCAGCAGCCCAAGCATCGGACTAGCGTACTCCTACGAGCAGTACTTC. Translating gives CASSPSIGLAYSYEQYF.

V is TRBV7-9 and J is TRBJ2-5, with TRBD1 matching over 8 bases. The CDR3 contains 13 residues. Trimming cost V 4 bases and J 3 bases; bases outside gene matches: 1. Per the germline V gene, CDR1 is SEHNR and CDR2 is FQNEAQ (reference sequence). The CDR3 loop is CASSSDREETQYF. DNA of the CDR3: TGTGCCAGCAGCTCGGACAGGGAAGAGACCCAGTACTTC.

The chain is built from TRBV14 and TRBJ1-6; TRBD1 agrees at 7 bases. The CDR3 totals 16 residues. Looked up from germline, CDR1 is SGHDN and CDR2 is FVKESK. The ends lost 4 bases at V and 7 bases at J; junction bases unmatched: 10. CDR3 in amino acids: CASSLGTVTANSPLHF. The CDR3 DNA reads TGTGCCAGCAGCCTCGGGACAGTAACGGCGAATTCACCCCTCCACTTT.

This chain links TRBV19 with TRBJ1-2, with D maybe TRBD1 (6 bases). The germline V gene has CDR1 LNHDA and CDR2 SQIVND (reference sequence). This CDR3 has 13 residues. The CDR3 DNA follows: TGTGGGGCAAAACCCGGGCAGGGGTACGGCTACACCTTC. Amino acid sequence: CGAKPGQGYGYTF.